The clone carrying this TCR beta chain has only a few counts. What it binds is not known. The data stem from a study of T cells in Graves' hyperthyroidism and ophthalmopathy. Study findings and constraints: Ophthalmopathy got predicted by the model a median about six months before its onset.

V gave up 0 bases and J gave up 4 bases; unmatched junction bases: 2. This CDR3 is 14 amino acids long. Germline V gene lookup returns CDR1 PRHDT and CDR2 FYEKMQ (reference sequence). Amplified TCR beta CDR3 regions derived from RNA transcripts. The primer set for the first-round RT-PCR of the TCR CDR3 was HTBI. Each CDR3 protein gets one entry after TCRdb re-called the multiplex PCR reads with MiXCR. The sample yields roughly 420,000 distinct CDR3 sequences, approximately 14% seen once. Specimen: blood. This rearrangement joins TRBV13 to TRBJ1-1, with 7 bases lining up with TRBD1. The receptor comes from a woman between 18 and 29 years old with Graves' hyperthyroidism. The CDR3 DNA sequence: TGTGCCAGCAGCTTAGGGGACAGGAGCACTGAAGCTTTCTTT. This sequence encodes CASSLGDRSTEAFF.